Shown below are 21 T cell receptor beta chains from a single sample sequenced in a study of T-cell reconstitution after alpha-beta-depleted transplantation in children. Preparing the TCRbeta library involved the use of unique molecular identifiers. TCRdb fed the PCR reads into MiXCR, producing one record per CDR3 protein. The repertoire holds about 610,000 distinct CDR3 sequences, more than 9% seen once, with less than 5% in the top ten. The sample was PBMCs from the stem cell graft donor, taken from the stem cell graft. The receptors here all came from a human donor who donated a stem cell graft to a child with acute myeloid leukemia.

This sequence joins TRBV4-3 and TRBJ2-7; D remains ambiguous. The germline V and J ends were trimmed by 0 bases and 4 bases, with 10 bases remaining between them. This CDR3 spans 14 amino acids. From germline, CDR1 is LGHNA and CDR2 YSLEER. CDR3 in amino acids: CASSQDHAEYEQYF. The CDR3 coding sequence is TGCGCCAGCAGCCAAGATCATGCAGAATACGAGCAGTACTTC.

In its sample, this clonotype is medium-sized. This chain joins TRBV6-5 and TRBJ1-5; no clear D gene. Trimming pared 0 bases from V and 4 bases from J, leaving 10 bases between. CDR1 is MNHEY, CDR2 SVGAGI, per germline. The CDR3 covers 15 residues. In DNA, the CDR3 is TGTGCCAGCAGTTACTCTGTCAACTCTAATCAGCCCCAGCATTTT. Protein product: CASSYSVNSNQPQHF.

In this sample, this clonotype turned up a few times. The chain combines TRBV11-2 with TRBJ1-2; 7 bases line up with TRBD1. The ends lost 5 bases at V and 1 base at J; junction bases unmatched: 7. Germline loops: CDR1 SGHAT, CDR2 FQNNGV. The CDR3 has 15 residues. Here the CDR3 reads CASSQRAGGNYGYTF. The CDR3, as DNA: TGTGCCAGCAGCCAGAGGGCAGGGGGTAACTATGGCTACACCTTC.

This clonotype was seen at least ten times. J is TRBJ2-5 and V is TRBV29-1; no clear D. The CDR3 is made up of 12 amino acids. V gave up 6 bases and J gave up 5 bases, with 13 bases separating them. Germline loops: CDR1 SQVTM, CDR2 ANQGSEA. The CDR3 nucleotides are TGCAGCGTGGGCCATGGATCGGAGACCCAGTACTTC. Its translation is CSVGHGSETQYF. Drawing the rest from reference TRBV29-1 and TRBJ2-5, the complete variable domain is SAVISQKPSRDICQRGTSLTIQCQVDSQVTMMFWYRQQPGQSLTLIATANQGSEATYESGFVIDKFPISRPNLTFSTLTVSNMSPEDSSIYLCSVGHGSETQYFGPGTRLLVL.

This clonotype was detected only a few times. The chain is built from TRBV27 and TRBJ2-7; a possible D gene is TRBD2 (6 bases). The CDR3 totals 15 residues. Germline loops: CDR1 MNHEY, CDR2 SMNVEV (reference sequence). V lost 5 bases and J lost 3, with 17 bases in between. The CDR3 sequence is CASSPPGLSYYEQYF. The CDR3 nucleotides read TGTGCCAGCAGTCCCCCGGGACTCAGCTACTACGAGCAGTACTTC.

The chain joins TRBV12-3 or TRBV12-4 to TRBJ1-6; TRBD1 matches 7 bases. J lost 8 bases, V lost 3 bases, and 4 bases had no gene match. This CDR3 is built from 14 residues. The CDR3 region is CASSFGTADSPLHF. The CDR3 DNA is TGTGCCAGCAGTTTTGGGACAGCGGATTCACCCCTCCACTTT.

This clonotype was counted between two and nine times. The CDR3 DNA reads as TGTGCCAGCACGGGAGGGACGGCGCGCAATGAGCAGTTCTTC. Translated: CASTGGTARNEQFF. This sequence joins TRBV9 and TRBJ2-1; 8 bases line up with TRBD2. Germline lookup yields CDR1 SGDLS and CDR2 YYNGEE. CDR3 size: 14 residues. J gave up 6 bases and V 6 bases, and 8 bases lay outside the gene matches.

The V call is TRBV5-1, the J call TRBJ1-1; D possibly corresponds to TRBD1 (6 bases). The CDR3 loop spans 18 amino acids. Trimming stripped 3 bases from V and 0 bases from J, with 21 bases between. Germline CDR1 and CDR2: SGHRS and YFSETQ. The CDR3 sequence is CASSSFGGTRVMNTEAFF. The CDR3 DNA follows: TGCGCCAGCAGCTCCTTCGGCGGGACAAGAGTAATGAACACTGAAGCTTTCTTT.

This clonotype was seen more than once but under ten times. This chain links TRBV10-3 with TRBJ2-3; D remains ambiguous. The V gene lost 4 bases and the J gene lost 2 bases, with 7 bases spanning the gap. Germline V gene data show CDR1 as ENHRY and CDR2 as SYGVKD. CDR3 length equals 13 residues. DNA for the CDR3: TGTGCCATCAGTGGAATGGCCACAGATACGCAGTATTTT. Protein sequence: CAISGMATDTQYF.

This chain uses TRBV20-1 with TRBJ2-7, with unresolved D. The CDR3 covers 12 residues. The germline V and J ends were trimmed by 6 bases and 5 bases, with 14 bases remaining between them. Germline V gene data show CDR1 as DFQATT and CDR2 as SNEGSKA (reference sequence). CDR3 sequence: CSAVATIDEQYF. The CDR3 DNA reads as TGCAGTGCCGTAGCCACCATCGACGAGCAGTACTTC.

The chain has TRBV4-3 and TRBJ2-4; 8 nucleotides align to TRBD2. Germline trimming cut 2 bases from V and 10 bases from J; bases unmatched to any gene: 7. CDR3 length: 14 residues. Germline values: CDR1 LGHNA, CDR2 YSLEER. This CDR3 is CASSQKTPGGIQYF. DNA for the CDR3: TGCGCCAGCAGCCAAAAGACCCCGGGGGGGATTCAGTACTTC.

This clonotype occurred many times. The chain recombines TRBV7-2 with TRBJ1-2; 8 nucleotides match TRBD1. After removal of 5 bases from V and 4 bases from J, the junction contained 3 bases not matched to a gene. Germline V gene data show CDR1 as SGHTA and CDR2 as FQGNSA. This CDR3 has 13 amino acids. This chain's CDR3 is CASSQTGGYGYTF. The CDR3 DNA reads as TGTGCCAGCAGCCAAACAGGGGGCTATGGCTACACCTTC.

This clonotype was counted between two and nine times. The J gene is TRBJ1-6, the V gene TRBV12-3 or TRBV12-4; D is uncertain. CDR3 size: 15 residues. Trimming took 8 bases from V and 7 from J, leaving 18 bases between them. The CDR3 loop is CASSLLGMSNSPLHF. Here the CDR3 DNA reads TGTGCCAGCTCTCTTCTCGGGATGTCGAATTCACCCCTCCACTTT.

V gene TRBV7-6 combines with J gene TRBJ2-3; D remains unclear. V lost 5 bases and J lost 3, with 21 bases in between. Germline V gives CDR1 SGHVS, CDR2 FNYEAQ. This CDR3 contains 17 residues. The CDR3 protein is CASSKTGSSSGTDTQYF. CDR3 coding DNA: TGTGCCAGCAGCAAAACCGGGTCCTCGAGTGGGACAGATACGCAGTATTTT.

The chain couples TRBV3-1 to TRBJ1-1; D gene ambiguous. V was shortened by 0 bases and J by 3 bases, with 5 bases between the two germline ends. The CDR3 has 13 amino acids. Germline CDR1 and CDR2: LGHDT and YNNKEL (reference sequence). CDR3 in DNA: TGTGCCAGCAGCCAAGAGGGGTACACTGAAGCTTTCTTT. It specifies CASSQEGYTEAFF.

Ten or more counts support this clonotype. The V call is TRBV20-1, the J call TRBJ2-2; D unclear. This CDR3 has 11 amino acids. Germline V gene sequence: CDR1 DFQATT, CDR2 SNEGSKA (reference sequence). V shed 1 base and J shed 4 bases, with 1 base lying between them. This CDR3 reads CSARVTGELFF. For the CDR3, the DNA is TGCAGTGCTAGAGTCACCGGGGAGCTGTTTTTT.

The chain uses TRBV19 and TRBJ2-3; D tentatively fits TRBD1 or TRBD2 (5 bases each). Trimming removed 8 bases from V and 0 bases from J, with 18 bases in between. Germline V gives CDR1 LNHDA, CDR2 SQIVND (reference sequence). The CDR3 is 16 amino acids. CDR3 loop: CASSREGITSTDTQYF. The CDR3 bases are TGTGCCAGTTCACGAGAGGGGATTACTAGCACAGATACGCAGTATTTT.

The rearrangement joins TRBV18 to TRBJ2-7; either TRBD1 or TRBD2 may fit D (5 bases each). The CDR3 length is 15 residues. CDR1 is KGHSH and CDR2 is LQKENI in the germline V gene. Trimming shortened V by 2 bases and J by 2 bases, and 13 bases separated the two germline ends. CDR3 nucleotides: TGTGCCAGCTCACCAAACAACGGGGCTACCTACGAGCAGTACTTC. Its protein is CASSPNNGATYEQYF.

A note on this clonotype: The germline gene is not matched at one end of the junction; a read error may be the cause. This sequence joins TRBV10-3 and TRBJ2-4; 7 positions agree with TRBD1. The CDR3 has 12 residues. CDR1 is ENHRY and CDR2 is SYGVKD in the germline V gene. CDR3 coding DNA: TGTGCCATCTCTTCGACAGGGTTGGCCTCGGACTTC. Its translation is CAISSTGLASDF.

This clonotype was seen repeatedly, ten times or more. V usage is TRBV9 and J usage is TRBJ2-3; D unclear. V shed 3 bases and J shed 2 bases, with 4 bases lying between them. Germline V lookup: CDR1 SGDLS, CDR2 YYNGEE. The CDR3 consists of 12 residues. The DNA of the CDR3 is TGTGCCAGCAGCGCCGCCACAGATACGCAGTATTTT. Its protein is CASSAATDTQYF.

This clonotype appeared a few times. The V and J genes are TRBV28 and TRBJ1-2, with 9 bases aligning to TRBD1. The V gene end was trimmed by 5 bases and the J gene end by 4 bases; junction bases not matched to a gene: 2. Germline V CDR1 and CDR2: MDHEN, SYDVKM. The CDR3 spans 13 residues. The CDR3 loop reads CASSGGQGYGYTF. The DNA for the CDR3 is TGTGCCAGCAGTGGGGGACAGGGCTATGGCTACACCTTC.